These T cell receptor beta chains were read from a single sample in a study of blood T cell repertoires in COVID-19. Some clones are missing from TCRdb's copy, which holds only in-frame ones; the method was immunoSEQ multiplex PCR. This sample has 220,000 or so clones, with 85% to 90% found just once. Sequencing was carried out using PBMCs or T cells enriched from blood (not recorded which). The source of these receptors is a man aged 50-59 years who had been exposed to COVID-19. Both conserved end residues are part of each CDR3. A D gene is named only where the DNA matches it firmly. The size of a clone is reported for some rows only, either as once, few or many, or as a class for expanded clones.

J gene: TRBJ1-2; V gene: TRBV9; clone size: NA; D gene: NA; CDR3 protein: CASSGYSYGYTF; CDR3 DNA: TGTGCCAGCAGCGGGTACAGTTATGGCTACACCTTC
J gene: TRBJ2-5; V gene: TRBV27; clone size: NA; D gene: NA; CDR3 protein: CASTPWLGAGQGGTKTQYF; CDR3 DNA: TGTGCCAGCACACCCTGGCTAGGGGCCGGGCAGGGGGGTACAAAGACCCAGTACTTC
J gene: TRBJ2-7; V gene: TRBV5-1; clone size: NA; D gene: TRBD1; CDR3 protein: CASMALTNTGGEQYF; CDR3 DNA: TGCGCCAGCATGGCCCTAACAAACACAGGGGGCGAGCAGTACTTC
J gene: TRBJ1-3; V gene: TRBV27; clone size: NA; D gene: NA; CDR3 protein: CASSLVGGNTIYF; CDR3 DNA: TGTGCCAGCAGTTTGGTCGGGGGAAACACCATATATTTT
J gene: TRBJ2-5; V gene: TRBV7-9; clone size: NA; D gene: TRBD2; CDR3 protein: CASSPSWTSGKTQYF; CDR3 DNA: TGTGCCAGCAGCCCCAGCTGGACTAGCGGGAAGACCCAGTACTTC
J gene: TRBJ2-5; V gene: TRBV29-1; clone size: NA; D gene: NA; CDR3 protein: CSVTRETQYF; CDR3 DNA: TGCAGCGTTACAAGAGAGACCCAGTACTTC
J gene: TRBJ1-1; V gene: TRBV10-3; clone size: NA; D gene: TRBD1; CDR3 protein: CAISGQANTEAFF; CDR3 DNA: TGTGCCATCAGCGGACAGGCGAACACTGAAGCTTTCTTT
J gene: TRBJ2-1; V gene: TRBV28; clone size: NA; D gene: NA; CDR3 protein: CASSLTGEEQFF; CDR3 DNA: TGTGCCAGCAGTCTCACAGGTGAAGAGCAGTTCTTC
J gene: TRBJ2-1; V gene: TRBV5-1; clone size: NA; D gene: NA; CDR3 protein: CASSLRTTYNEQFF; CDR3 DNA: TGCGCCAGCAGCTTAAGGACTACCTACAATGAGCAGTTCTTC
J gene: TRBJ1-3; V gene: TRBV5-1; clone size: NA; D gene: TRBD1; CDR3 protein: CASSLAQGTGNTIYF; CDR3 DNA: TGCGCCAGCAGCTTGGCACAGGGGACGGGAAACACCATATATTTT
J gene: TRBJ1-5; V gene: TRBV28; clone size: NA; D gene: NA; CDR3 protein: CAGGDSNQPQHF; CDR3 DNA: TGTGCCGGGGGGGATAGCAATCAGCCCCAGCATTTT
J gene: TRBJ2-3; V gene: TRBV3-1/TRBV3-2; clone size: NA; D gene: NA; CDR3 protein: CASSQLADTQYF; CDR3 DNA: TGTGCCAGCAGCCAACTTGCAGATACGCAGTATTTT
J gene: TRBJ2-5; V gene: TRBV11-3; clone size: NA; D gene: NA; CDR3 protein: CASSPYRVEGAETQYF; CDR3 DNA: TGTGCCAGCAGCCCCTATAGGGTTGAGGGAGCGGAGACCCAGTACTTC
J gene: TRBJ2-6; V gene: TRBV7-9; clone size: NA; D gene: TRBD1; CDR3 protein: CASRPQGSGANVLTF; CDR3 DNA: TGTGCCAGCAGACCACAGGGGAGCGGGGCCAACGTCCTGACTTTC
J gene: TRBJ1-6; V gene: TRBV15; clone size: NA; D gene: NA; CDR3 protein: CATSRDLGGSPLHF; CDR3 DNA: TGTGCCACCAGCAGAGATTTGGGGGGGTCACCCCTCCACTTT
J gene: TRBJ1-4; V gene: TRBV9; clone size: NA; D gene: NA; CDR3 protein: CASSVGPGDNEKLFF; CDR3 DNA: TGTGCCAGCAGCGTAGGCCCAGGGGATAATGAAAAACTGTTTTTT
J gene: TRBJ2-3; V gene: TRBV9; clone size: NA; D gene: NA; CDR3 protein: CASSATDTQYF; CDR3 DNA: TGTGCCAGCAGCGCGACAGATACGCAGTATTTT
J gene: TRBJ1-5; V gene: TRBV25-1; clone size: NA; D gene: NA; CDR3 protein: CASSEYGRNQPQHF; CDR3 DNA: TGTGCCAGCAGTGAATATGGTCGGAATCAGCCCCAGCATTTT
J gene: TRBJ2-7; V gene: TRBV9; clone size: NA; D gene: TRBD1; CDR3 protein: CASSPWTGSYEQYF; CDR3 DNA: TGTGCCAGCAGCCCTTGGACAGGTTCTTACGAGCAGTACTTC
J gene: TRBJ1-5; V gene: TRBV6-5; clone size: NA; D gene: NA; CDR3 protein: CASRDSHQPQHF; CDR3 DNA: TGTGCCAGCAGGGACAGCCATCAGCCCCAGCATTTT
J gene: TRBJ2-2; V gene: TRBV5-1; clone size: NA; D gene: TRBD2; CDR3 protein: CASTGLADNTGELFF; CDR3 DNA: TGCGCCAGCACCGGACTAGCGGATAACACCGGGGAGCTGTTTTTT
J gene: TRBJ1-1; V gene: TRBV19; clone size: NA; D gene: NA; CDR3 protein: CASSPSTVNTEAFF; CDR3 DNA: TGTGCCAGTAGTCCGTCGACAGTGAACACTGAAGCTTTCTTT
J gene: TRBJ2-2; V gene: TRBV7-3; clone size: NA; D gene: TRBD1; CDR3 protein: CASSSGDSTGELFF; CDR3 DNA: TGTGCCAGCAGCTCCGGGGACAGCACCGGGGAGCTGTTTTTT
J gene: TRBJ2-2; V gene: TRBV24-1; clone size: NA; D gene: TRBD1; CDR3 protein: CATRYRGIGTGELFF; CDR3 DNA: TGTGCCACCAGATACAGGGGGATAGGGACCGGGGAGCTGTTTTTT
J gene: TRBJ2-3; V gene: TRBV11-3; clone size: NA; D gene: NA; CDR3 protein: CASSRYTPLDTQYF; CDR3 DNA: TGTGCCAGCAGCCGTTATACCCCACTAGATACGCAGTATTTT
J gene: TRBJ2-2; V gene: TRBV9; clone size: NA; D gene: NA; CDR3 protein: CASSVYQGTNTGELFF; CDR3 DNA: TGTGCCAGCAGCGTATATCAGGGGACGAACACCGGGGAGCTGTTTTTT
J gene: TRBJ2-3; V gene: TRBV5-1; clone size: NA; D gene: NA; CDR3 protein: CASREVSSTDTQYF; CDR3 DNA: TGCGCCAGCAGGGAGGTGAGCAGCACAGATACGCAGTATTTT
J gene: TRBJ2-1; V gene: TRBV30; clone size: NA; D gene: TRBD2; CDR3 protein: CAWAQLAGEQFF; CDR3 DNA: TGTGCCTGGGCGCAGCTAGCGGGGGAGCAGTTCTTC
J gene: TRBJ2-3; V gene: TRBV18; clone size: NA; D gene: NA; CDR3 protein: CASSPYRDPDTQYF; CDR3 DNA: TGTGCCAGCTCACCATACAGGGACCCAGATACGCAGTATTTT
J gene: TRBJ1-1; V gene: TRBV2; clone size: NA; D gene: TRBD1; CDR3 protein: CATTGVLMNTEAFF; CDR3 DNA: TGTGCCACGACAGGGGTACTCATGAACACTGAAGCTTTCTTT
J gene: TRBJ2-2; V gene: TRBV7-3; clone size: few; D gene: NA; CDR3 protein: CASSFSKDEAGELFF; CDR3 DNA: TGTGCCAGCAGCTTCAGTAAGGATGAGGCCGGGGAGCTGTTTTTT
J gene: TRBJ2-1; V gene: TRBV21-1; clone size: NA; D gene: NA; CDR3 protein: CASADRGIYNEQFF; CDR3 DNA: TGTGCCAGCGCGGACAGGGGCATCTACAATGAGCAGTTCTTC
J gene: TRBJ1-2; V gene: TRBV5-6; clone size: NA; D gene: NA; CDR3 protein: CASLPRGRGAFYGYTF; CDR3 DNA: TGTGCCAGCTTACCCAGGGGTCGGGGGGCATTCTATGGCTACACCTTC
J gene: TRBJ2-1; V gene: TRBV28; clone size: NA; D gene: NA; CDR3 protein: CASSLPWSDEQFF; CDR3 DNA: TGTGCCAGCAGTTTACCTTGGAGCGATGAGCAGTTCTTC
J gene: TRBJ2-3; V gene: TRBV7-8; clone size: NA; D gene: TRBD1; CDR3 protein: CASSSRGLPDTQYF; CDR3 DNA: TGTGCCAGCAGCTCGAGGGGGCTACCAGATACGCAGTATTTT
J gene: TRBJ1-5; V gene: TRBV24-1; clone size: NA; D gene: NA; CDR3 protein: CATSDPGGQPQHF; CDR3 DNA: TGTGCCACCAGTGATCCCGGCGGACAACCCCAGCATTTT
J gene: TRBJ2-3; V gene: TRBV3-1/TRBV3-2; clone size: NA; D gene: NA; CDR3 protein: CASSPSTDTQYF; CDR3 DNA: TGTGCCAGCAGCCCTAGCACAGATACGCAGTATTTT
J gene: TRBJ2-3; V gene: TRBV7-3; clone size: NA; D gene: NA; CDR3 protein: CASSLTAGTDTQYF; CDR3 DNA: TGTGCCAGCAGCTTAACAGCGGGTACAGATACGCAGTATTTT
J gene: TRBJ1-5; V gene: TRBV6-5; clone size: NA; D gene: NA; CDR3 protein: CASTTGYNQPQHF; CDR3 DNA: TGTGCCAGCACCACAGGGTATAATCAGCCCCAGCATTTT
J gene: TRBJ2-3; V gene: TRBV6-4; clone size: NA; D gene: NA; CDR3 protein: CASSQVVGTDTQYF; CDR3 DNA: TGTGCCAGCAGCCAGGTAGTTGGCACAGATACGCAGTATTTT
J gene: TRBJ1-3; V gene: TRBV5-1; clone size: NA; D gene: NA; CDR3 protein: CASRLGQNSGNTIYF; CDR3 DNA: TGCGCCAGCAGGTTAGGACAAAACTCTGGAAACACCATATATTTT